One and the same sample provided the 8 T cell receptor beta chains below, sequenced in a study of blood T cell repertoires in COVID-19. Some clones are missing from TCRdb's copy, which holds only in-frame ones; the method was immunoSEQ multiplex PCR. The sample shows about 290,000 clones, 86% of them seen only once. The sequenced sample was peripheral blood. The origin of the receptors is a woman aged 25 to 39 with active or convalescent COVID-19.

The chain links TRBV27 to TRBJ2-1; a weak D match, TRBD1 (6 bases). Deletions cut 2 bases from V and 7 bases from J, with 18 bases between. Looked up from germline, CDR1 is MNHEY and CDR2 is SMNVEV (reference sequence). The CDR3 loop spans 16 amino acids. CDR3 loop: CASSLGDTRGWNEQFF. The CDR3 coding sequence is TGTGCCAGCAGTTTAGGGGACACTAGAGGTTGGAATGAGCAGTTCTTC.

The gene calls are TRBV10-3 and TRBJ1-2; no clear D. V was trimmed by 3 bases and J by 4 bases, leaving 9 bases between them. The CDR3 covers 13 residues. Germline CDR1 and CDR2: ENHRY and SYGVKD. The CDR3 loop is CAISDGGFYGYTF. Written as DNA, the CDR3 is TGTGCCATCAGTGACGGAGGGTTCTATGGCTACACCTTC.

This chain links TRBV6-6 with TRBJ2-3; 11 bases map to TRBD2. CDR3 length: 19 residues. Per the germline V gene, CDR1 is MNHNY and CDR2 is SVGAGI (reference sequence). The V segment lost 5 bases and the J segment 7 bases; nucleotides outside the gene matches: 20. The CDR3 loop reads CASSPFRLAGRVPTNTQYF. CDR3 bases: TGTGCCAGCAGTCCCTTCCGACTAGCGGGGAGGGTTCCTACAAATACGCAGTATTTT.

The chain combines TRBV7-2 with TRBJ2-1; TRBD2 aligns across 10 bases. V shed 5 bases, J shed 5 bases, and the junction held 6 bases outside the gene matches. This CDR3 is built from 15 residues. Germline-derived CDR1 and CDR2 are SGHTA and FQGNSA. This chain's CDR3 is CASSLSGGPNNEQFF. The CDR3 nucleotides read TGTGCCAGCAGCCTTAGCGGGGGGCCGAACAATGAGCAGTTCTTC.

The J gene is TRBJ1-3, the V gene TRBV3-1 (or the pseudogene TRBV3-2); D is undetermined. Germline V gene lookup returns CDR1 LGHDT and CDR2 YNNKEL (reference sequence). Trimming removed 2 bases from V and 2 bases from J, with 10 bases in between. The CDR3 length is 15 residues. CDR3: CASSQIQQTGNTIYF. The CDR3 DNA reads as TGTGCCAGCAGCCAAATACAACAGACTGGAAACACCATATATTTT.

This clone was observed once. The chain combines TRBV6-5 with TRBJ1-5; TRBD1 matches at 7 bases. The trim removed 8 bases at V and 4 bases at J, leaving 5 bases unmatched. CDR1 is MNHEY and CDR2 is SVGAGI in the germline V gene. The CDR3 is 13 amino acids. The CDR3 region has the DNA TGTGCCAGCCTAAAGACAGGGAATCAGCCCCAGCATTTT. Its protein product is CASLKTGNQPQHF.

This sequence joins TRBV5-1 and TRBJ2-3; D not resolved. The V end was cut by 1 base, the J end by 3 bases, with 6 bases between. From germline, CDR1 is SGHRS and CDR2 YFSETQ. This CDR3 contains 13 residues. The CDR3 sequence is CASSLPETDTQYF. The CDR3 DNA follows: TGCGCCAGCAGCTTGCCGGAGACAGATACGCAGTATTTT. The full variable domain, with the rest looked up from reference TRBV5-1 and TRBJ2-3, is KAGVTQTPRYLIKTRGQQVTLSCSPISGHRSVSWYQQTPGQGLQFLFEYFSETQRNKGNFPGRFSGRQFSNSRSEMNVSTLELGDSALYLCASSLPETDTQYFGPGTRLTVL.

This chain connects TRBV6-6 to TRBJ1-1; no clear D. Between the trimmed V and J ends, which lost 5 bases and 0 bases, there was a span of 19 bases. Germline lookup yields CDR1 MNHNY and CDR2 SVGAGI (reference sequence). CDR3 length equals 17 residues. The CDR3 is CASSQRARGQLNTEAFF. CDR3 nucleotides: TGTGCCAGCAGTCAGCGGGCACGTGGCCAGTTGAACACTGAAGCTTTCTTT.